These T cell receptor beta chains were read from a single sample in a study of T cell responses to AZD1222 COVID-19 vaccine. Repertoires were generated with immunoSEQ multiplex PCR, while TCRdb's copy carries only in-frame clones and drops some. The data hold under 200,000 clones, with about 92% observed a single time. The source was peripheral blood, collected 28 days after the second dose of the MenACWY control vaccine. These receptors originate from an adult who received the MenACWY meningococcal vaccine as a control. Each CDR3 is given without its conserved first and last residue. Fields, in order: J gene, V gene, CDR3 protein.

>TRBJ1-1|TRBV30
AWSRGLDTEAF
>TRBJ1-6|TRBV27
ASSFSGTGNSPLH
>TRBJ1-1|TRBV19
ASTRDRGQTEAF
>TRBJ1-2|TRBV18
ASSPPNRGSFNYGYT
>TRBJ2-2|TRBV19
ASSIARGLNTGELF
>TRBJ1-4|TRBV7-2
ASSPRTGGEKLF
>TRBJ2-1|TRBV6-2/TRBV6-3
ASSPPPIGLAGYNEQF
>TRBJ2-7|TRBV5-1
ASSLGQGSSYEQY
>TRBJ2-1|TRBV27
ASSSQTSGVYNEQF
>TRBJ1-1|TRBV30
ACLGINGFGTEAF
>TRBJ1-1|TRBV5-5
ASSLFRGSTEAF
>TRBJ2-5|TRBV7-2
ASRPNLAGEGETQY
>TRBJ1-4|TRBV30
AQRAAAREKLF
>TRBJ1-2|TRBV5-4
ASSLRQGGDGYT
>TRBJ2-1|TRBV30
AWSGWYLAGEGGQF
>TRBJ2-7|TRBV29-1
SVVPGSYEQY
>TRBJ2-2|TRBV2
ASRSGLAGTGELF
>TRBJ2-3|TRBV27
ASSLFSGNTDTQY
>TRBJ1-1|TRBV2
ASSVLGGNTEAF
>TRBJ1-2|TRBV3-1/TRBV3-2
ASSQGTGETIIYGYT
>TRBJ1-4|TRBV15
ATSRASSEKLF
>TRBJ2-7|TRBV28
ASMDRGPIYEQY
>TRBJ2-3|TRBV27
ASSFPYQVP
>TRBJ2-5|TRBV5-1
ASSLFQRVETQY
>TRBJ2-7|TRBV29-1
SVAPSGSYEQY
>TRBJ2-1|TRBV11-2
ASSLVAGPYNEQF
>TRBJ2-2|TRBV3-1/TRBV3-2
ASSPLGTNTGELF
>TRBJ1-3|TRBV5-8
ASRLRGTAGNTIY
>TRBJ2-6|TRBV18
ASSPRQGVNSGANVLT
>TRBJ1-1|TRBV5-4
ASSLGGQSTEAF
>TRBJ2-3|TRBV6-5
ASSWSGSSDTQY
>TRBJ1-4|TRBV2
ASTKGWGAPEKLF
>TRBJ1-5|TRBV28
ASSPTVARNQPQH
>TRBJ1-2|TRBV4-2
ASSPSRTGGAMSVGYT
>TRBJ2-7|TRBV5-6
ASSRSGGSSYEQY
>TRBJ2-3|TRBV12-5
ASGWGVSDTQY
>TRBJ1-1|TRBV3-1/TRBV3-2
ASSQGRQNTEAF
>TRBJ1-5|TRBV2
ASSELIGQDNQPQH
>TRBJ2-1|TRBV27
ASSLTSGLAGGAF
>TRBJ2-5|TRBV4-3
ASSPGSGIQETQY
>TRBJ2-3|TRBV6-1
ASSEASPSTDTQY
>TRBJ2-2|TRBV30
AWSGGTSGSNGLGELF
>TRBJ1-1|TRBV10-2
ASSGQGRRTEAF
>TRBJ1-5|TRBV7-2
ASSLSMGQPQH
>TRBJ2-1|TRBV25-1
ASSEWTETYNEQF
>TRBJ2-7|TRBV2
ASSQEVGHEQY